This paragraph reports one T cell receptor beta chain. This clonotype appeared a single time. No cognate antigen has been identified for it. No base quality information exists; no much larger clone differs at one position. One read alone is a weak basis. These data originate in a study of CD8 T cells in Susac syndrome (dated by TCRdb to between 2018 and 2021). As for the study more broadly: Of the Susac syndrome patients who were sequenced, eight were in clinical remission while 5 or 6 had clinically active disease. Whether CD8+ T cell activation and differentiation in Susac syndrome was antigen driven was tested using repertoire sequencing. Susac syndrome patients were therapy-naive, on corticosteroids (some also receiving IVIg), or on IVIg alone at blood withdrawal.

General findings and caveats noted by the study authors: No clonal expansion was detected in the CD4+ T cell repertoire of Susac syndrome patients. The number of individuals in the TCR sequencing and HLA analysis was acknowledged as relatively small.

RNA was extracted using the RNeasy kit, and roughly 0.45 to 1 microgram was reverse transcribed with random hexamers. TCR beta CDR3 regions were amplified with the immunoSEQ multiplex PCR assay covering 54 Vbeta and 13 Jbeta segments. PCR amplification bias was corrected by using a synthetic template baseline for primer optimization and computational correction. The published analysis was carried out like this. Reads were assigned to V, D and J genes according to IMGT and analyzed in immunoSEQ Analyzer, with only productive sequences retained. Clonality was computed as one minus Shannon entropy normalized by log2 of the number of productive unique sequences. Public and private clones were assessed among the 100 most prevalent clones of each patient and control. Clones were defined as Susac-specific if absent from the healthy and MS cohorts, from roughly 1,100 published viral clones and from other ImmuneACCESS disease sequences. TCRdb reanalyzed the raw reads on its own, using fastp at Q25 for trimming and MiXCR for clone calling, and kept in-frame beta chains. Each entry is one CDR3 protein sequence, shown with its most common DNA and genes. The V and J calls shown here were made by TCRdb, not taken from the authors' results. For this sample the table gives about 140,000 distinct CDR3 sequences, of which 95% were detected only once. The ten largest make up about 0.15% of the sample.

High-throughput TCR beta sequencing profiled peripheral blood CD8+ and CD4+ T cells from healthy donors, Susac syndrome patients and multiple sclerosis patients. The Susac syndrome patients fulfilled recently defined diagnostic criteria for either definite or probable disease. CD8+ TEMRA cells were enriched by FACS, while bulk CD8+ and CD4+ T cells were purified by magnetic negative isolation. Blood was collected in EDTA tubes and processed within 24 hours, with PBMCs isolated through density gradient centrifugation. PBMCs intended for TCR sequencing were cryopreserved in liquid nitrogen and thawed later in a water bath at 37 degrees C. The sorted or isolated CD4+, CD8+ and CD8+ TEMRA cells reached a purity of at least 90%. Its CDR3 holds 16 amino acids, cysteine through phenylalanine. Just CDR3 DNA is preserved here, 48 bases in frame from base 1. V is clipped by 3 bases and J by 1 base, and the sequence between their germline boundaries is 16 bases long. Taken from the germline V gene (reference sequence), the CDR1 and CDR2 loops are DFQATT and SNEGSKA.

Sequencing was performed on CD4+ T cells from PBMCs. This sequence originates from a human donor with Susac syndrome. The chain links TRBV20-1 with TRBJ1-5; a weak D assignment points to TRBD1 (5 bases agree). For the CDR3, the sequence is CSASRGIGKSNQPQHF. The DNA is TGCAGTGCTAGCCGGGGGATCGGGAAAAGCAATCAGCCCCAGCATTTT.